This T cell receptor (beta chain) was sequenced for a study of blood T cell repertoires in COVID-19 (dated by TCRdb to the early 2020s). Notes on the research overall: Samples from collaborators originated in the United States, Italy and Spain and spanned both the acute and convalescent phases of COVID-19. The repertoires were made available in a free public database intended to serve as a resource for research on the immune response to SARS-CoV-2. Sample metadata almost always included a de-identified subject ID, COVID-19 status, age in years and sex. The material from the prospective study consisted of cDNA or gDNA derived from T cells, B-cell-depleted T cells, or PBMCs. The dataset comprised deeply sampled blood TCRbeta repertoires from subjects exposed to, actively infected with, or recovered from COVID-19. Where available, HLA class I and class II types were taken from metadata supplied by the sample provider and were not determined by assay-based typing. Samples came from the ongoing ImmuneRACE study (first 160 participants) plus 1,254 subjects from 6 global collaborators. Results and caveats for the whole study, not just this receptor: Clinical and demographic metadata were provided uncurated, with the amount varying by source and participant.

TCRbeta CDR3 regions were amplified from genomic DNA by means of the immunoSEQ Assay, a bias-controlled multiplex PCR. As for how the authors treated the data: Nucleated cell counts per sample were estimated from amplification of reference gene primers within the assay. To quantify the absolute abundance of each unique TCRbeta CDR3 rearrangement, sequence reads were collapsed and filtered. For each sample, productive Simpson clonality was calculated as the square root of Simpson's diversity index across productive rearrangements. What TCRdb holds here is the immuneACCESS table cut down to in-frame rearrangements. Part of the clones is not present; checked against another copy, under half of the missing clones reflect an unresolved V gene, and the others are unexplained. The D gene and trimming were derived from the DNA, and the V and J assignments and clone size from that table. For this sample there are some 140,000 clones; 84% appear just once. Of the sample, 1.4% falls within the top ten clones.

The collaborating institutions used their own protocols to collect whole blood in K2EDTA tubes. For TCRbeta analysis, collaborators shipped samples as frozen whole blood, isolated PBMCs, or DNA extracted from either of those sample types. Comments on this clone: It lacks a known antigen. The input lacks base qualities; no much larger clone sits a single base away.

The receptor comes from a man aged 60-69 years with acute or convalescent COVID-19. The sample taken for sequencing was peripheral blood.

The CDR3 here reads CASSLAGGPGEQYF. Here is the DNA: TGTGCCAGCAGTTTAGCGGGAGGGCCCGGAGAGCAGTACTTC. This chain is built from TRBV28 and TRBJ2-7; 9 bases in the junction line up with TRBD2. CDR1 and CDR2 are drawn from the germline V gene: MDHEN, SYDVKM. V lost 2 bases and J lost 7 bases, and the count of bases not matched to a germline gene is 6. The CDR3, cysteine through phenylalanine, is 14 amino acids long. The retained sequence is limited to the CDR3, 42 bases, with the frame set at the first base.